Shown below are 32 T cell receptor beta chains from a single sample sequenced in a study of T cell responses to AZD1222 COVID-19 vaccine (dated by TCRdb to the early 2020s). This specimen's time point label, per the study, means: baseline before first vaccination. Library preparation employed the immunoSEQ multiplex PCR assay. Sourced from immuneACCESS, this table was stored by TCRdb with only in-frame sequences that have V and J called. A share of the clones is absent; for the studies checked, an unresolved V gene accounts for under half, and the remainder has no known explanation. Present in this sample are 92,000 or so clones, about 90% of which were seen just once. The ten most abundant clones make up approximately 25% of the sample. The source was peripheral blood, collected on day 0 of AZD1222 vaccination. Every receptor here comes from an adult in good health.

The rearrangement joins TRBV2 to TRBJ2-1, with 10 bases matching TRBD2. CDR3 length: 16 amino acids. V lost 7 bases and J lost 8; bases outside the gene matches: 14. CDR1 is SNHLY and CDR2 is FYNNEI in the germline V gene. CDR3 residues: CASKGLAGVIIDEQFF. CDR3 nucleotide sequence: TGTGCCAGCAAGGGGCTAGCGGGAGTGATTATTGATGAGCAGTTCTTC.

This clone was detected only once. CDR3 sequence: CASSKSGRFYEQYF. CDR3 DNA: TGTGCCAGCAGCAAATCGGGGCGATTCTACGAGCAGTACTTC. This rearrangement joins TRBV21-1 to TRBJ2-7. TRBV21-1 has pseudogene status. There are 14 residues in the CDR3.

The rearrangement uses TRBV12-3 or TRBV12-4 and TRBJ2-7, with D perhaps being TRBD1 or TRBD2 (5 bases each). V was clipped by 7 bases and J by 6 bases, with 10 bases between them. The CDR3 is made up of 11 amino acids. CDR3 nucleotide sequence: TGTGCCAGCACCTCAGGGACCGAGCAGTACTTC. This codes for CASTSGTEQYF.

The CDR3 DNA reads TGTGCCAGCAGCCAAGATTTAGGACAGGGGGACTATGGCTACACCTTC. Amino acids: CASSQDLGQGDYGYTF. This chain uses TRBV4-2 with TRBJ1-2; TRBD1 matches 10 bases. There are 16 residues in the CDR3. V shed 0 bases, J shed 3 bases, and the junction held 4 bases outside the gene matches. The V gene's germline CDR1 is LGHNA and CDR2 YNFKEQ.

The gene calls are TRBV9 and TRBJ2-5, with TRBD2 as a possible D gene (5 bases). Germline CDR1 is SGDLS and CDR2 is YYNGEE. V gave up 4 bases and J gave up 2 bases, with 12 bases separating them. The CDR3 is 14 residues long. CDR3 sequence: CASSPILEQETQYF. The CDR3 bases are TGTGCCAGCAGCCCAATACTAGAACAAGAGACCCAGTACTTC.

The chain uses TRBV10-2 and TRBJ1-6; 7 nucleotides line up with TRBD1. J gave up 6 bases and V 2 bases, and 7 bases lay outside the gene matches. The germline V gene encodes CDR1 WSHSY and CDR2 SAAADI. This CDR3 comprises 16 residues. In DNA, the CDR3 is TGCGCCAGCAGTGAGCCGGTGACAGGGTTTAATTCACCCCTCCACTTT. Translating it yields CASSEPVTGFNSPLHF.

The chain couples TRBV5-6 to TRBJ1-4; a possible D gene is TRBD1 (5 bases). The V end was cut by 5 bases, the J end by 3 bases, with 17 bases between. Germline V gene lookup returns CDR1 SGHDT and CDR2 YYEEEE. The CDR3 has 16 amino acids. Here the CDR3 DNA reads TGTGCCAGCAGTTGGGGCCCGGGACGGGCTAATGAAAAACTGTTTTTT. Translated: CASSWGPGRANEKLFF.

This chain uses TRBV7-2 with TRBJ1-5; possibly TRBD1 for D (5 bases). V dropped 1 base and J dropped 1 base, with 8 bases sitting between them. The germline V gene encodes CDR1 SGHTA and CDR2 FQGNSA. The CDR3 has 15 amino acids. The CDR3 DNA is TGTGCCAGCAGCTTAGTTGGGGCGAGCAATCAGCCCCAGCATTTT. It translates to CASSLVGASNQPQHF.

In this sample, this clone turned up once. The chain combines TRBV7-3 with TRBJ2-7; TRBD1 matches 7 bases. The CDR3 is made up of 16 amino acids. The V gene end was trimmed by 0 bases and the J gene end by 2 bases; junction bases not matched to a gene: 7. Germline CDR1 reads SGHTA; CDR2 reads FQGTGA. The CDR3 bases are TGTGCCAGCAGCTTAACGGGGACAGCAACAACCTACGAGCAGTACTTC. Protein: CASSLTGTATTYEQYF. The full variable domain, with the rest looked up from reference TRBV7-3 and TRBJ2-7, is GAGVSQTPSNKVTEKGKYVELRCDPISGHTALYWYRQSLGQGPEFLIYFQGTGAADDSGLPNDRFFAVRPEGSVSTLKIQRTERGDSAVYLCASSLTGTATTYEQYFGPGTRLTVT.

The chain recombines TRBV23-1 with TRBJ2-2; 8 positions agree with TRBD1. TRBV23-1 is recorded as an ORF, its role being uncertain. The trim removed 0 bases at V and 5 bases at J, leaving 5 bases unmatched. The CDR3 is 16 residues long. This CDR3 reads CASSQSGQGRTGELFF. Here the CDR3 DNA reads TGCGCCAGCAGTCAATCAGGACAGGGCCGGACCGGGGAGCTGTTTTTT.

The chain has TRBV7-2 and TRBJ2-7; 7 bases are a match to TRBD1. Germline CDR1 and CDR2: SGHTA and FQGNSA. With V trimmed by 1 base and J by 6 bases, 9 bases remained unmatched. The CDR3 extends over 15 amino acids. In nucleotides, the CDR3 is TGTGCCAGCAGCTTAGAATCCAGGGGGTCTGGCGAGCAGTACTTC. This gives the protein CASSLESRGSGEQYF.

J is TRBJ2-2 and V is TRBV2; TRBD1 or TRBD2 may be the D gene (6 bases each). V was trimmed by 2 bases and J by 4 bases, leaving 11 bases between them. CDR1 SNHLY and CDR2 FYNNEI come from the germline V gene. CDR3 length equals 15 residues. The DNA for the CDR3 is TGTGCCAGCAGTGAAACAGGGAGGATCACCGGGGAGCTGTTTTTT. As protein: CASSETGRITGELFF.

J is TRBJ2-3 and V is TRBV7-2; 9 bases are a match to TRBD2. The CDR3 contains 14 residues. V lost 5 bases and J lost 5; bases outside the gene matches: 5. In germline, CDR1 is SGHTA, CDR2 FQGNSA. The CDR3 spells CASSPRTSVDTQYF. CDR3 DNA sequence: TGTGCCAGCAGCCCCCGGACTAGCGTAGATACGCAGTATTTT.

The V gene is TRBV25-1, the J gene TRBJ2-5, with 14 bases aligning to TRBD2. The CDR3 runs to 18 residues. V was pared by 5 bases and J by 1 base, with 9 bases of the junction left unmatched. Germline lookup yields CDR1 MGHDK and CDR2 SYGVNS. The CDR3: CASSLGTSGGGTQETQYF. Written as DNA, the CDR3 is TGTGCCAGCAGTTTAGGGACTAGCGGGGGAGGAACCCAAGAGACCCAGTACTTC.

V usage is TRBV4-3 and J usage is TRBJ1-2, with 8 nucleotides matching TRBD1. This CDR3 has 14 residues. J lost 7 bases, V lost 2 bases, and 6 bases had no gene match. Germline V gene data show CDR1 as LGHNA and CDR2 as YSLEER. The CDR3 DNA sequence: TGCGCCAGCAGCCAAATGACAGGGGCGGTTGGCTACACCTTC. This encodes CASSQMTGAVGYTF.

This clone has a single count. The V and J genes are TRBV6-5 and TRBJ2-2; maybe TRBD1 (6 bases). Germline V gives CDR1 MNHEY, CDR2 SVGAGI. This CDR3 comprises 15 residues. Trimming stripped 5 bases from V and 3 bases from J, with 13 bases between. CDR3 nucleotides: TGTGCCAGCAGTACCGGACAGCGATACACCGGGGAGCTGTTTTTT. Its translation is CASSTGQRYTGELFF.

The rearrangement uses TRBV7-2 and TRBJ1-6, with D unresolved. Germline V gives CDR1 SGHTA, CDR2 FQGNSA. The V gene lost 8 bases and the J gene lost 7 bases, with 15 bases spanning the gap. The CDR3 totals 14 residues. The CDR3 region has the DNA TGTGCCAGCCGGTTTACAGTTGTAAATTCACCCCTCCACTTT. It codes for CASRFTVVNSPLHF.

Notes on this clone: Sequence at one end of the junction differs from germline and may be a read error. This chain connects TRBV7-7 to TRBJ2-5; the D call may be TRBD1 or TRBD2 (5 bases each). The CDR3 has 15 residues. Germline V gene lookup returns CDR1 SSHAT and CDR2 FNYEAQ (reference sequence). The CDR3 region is CASSLAPQRGETQYF. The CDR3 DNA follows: TGTGCTAGCAGCTTAGCCCCCCAGAGGGGAGAGACCCAGTACTTC.

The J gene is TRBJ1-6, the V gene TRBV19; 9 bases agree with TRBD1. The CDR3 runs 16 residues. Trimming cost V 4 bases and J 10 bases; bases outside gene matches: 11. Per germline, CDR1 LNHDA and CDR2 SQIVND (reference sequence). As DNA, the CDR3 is TGTGCCAGTAGTACCCCCGGGACAGGGAAGGGGTCACCCCTCCACTTT. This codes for CASSTPGTGKGSPLHF.

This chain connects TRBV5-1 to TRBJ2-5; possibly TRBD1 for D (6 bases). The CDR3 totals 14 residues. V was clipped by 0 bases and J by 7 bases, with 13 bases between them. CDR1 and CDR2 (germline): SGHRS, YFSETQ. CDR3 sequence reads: CASSLAQGSVTQYF. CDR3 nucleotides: TGCGCCAGCAGCTTGGCGCAGGGGTCGGTGACCCAGTACTTC.

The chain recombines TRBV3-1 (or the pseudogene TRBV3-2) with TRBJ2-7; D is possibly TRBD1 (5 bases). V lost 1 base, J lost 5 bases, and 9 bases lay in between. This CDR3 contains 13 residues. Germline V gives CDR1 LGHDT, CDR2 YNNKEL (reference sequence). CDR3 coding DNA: TGTGCCAGCAGCCAAGTGGGGCGAAACGAGCAGTACTTC. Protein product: CASSQVGRNEQYF.

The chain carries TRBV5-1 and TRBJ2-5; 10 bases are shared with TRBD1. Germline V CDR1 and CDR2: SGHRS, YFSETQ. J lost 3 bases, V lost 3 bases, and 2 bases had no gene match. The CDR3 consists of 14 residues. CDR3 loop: CASSSGTGEETQYF. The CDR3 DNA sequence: TGCGCCAGCAGCTCAGGGACAGGGGAAGAGACCCAGTACTTC.

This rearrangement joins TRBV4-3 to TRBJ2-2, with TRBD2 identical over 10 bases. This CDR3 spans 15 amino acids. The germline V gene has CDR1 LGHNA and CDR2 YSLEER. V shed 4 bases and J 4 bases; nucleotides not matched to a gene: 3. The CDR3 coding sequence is TGCGCCAGCAGCCTACTAGCGGGATCCACCGGGGAGCTGTTTTTT. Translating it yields CASSLLAGSTGELFF.

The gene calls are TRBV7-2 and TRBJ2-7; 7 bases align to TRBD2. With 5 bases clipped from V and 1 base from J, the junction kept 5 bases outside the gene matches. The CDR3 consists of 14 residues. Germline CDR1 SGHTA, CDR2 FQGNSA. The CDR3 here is CASSLQRGSYEQYF. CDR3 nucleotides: TGTGCCAGCAGCCTACAGCGGGGTTCCTACGAGCAGTACTTC.

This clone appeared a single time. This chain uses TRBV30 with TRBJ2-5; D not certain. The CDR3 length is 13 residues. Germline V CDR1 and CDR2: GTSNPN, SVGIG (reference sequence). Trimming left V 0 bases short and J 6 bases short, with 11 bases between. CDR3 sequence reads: CAWSVGDSKTQYF. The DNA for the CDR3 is TGTGCCTGGAGTGTAGGAGACTCGAAGACCCAGTACTTC.

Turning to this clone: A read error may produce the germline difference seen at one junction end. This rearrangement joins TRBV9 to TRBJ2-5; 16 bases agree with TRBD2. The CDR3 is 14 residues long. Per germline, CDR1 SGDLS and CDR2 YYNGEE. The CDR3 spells CASSTGLAGGLGDF. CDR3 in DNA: TGTGCCAGCAGCACGGGACTAGCGGGAGGGCTAGGCGACTTC.

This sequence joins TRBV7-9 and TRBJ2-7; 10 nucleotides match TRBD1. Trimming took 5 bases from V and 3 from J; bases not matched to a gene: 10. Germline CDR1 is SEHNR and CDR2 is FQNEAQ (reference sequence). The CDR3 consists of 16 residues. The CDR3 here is CASSLEVGQGNYEQYF. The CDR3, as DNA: TGTGCCAGCAGCCTGGAGGTGGGACAGGGGAACTACGAGCAGTACTTC.

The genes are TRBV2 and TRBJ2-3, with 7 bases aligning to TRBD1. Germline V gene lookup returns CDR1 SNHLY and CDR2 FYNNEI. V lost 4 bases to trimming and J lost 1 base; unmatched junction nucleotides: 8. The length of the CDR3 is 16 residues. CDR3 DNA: TGTGCCAGCAGTGGGGGACAGACCCTAGGCACAGATACGCAGTATTTT. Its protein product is CASSGGQTLGTDTQYF. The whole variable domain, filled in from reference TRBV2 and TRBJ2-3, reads EPEVTQTPSHQVTQMGQEVILRCVPISNHLYFYWYRQILGQKVEFLVSFYNNEISEKSEIFDDQFSVERPDGSNFTLKIRSTKLEDSAMYFCASSGGQTLGTDTQYFGPGTRLTVL.

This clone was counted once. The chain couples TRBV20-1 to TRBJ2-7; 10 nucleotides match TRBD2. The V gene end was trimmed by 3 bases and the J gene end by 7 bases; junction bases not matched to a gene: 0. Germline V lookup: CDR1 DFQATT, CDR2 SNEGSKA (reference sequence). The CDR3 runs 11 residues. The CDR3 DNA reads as TGCAGTGCTAGGACTAGCGGGGAGCAGTACTTC. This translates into CSARTSGEQYF.

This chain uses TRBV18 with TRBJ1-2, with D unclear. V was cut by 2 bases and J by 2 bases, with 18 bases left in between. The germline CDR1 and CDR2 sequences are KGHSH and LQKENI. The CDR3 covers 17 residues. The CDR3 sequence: CASSPNSIGSGNYGYTF. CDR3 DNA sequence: TGTGCCAGCTCACCAAATTCTATCGGCAGCGGGAACTATGGCTACACCTTC.

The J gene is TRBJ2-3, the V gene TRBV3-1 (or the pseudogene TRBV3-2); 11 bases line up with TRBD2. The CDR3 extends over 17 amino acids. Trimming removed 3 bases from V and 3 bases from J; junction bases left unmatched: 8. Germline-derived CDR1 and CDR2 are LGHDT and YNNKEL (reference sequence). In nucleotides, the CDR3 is TGTGCCAGCAGCCAGAGACGTACTAGCGGGAGAACAGATACGCAGTATTTT. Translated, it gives CASSQRRTSGRTDTQYF.

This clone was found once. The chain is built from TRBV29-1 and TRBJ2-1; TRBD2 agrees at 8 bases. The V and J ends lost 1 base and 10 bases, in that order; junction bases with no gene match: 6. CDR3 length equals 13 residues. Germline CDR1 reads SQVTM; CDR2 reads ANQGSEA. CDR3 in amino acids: CSVEGVAGQEQFF. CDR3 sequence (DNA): TGCAGCGTTGAAGGAGTAGCGGGGCAAGAGCAGTTCTTC.